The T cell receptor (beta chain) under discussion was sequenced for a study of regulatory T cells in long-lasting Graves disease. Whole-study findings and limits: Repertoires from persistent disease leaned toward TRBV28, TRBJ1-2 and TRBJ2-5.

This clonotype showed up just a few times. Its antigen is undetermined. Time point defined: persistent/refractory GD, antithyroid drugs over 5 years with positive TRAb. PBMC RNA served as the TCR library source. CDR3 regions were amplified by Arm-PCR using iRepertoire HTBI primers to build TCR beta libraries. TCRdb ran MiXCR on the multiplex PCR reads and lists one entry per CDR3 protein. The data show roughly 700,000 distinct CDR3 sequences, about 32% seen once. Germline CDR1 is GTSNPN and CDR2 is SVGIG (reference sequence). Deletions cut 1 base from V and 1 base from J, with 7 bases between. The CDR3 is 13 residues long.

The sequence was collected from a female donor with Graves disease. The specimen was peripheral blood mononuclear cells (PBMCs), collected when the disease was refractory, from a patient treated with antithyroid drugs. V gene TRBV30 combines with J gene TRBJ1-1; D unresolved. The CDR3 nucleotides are TGTGCCTGGAGTGCTGGCAGGAACACTGAAGCTTTCTTT. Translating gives CAWSAGRNTEAFF.